Listed below are T cell receptor beta chains from one sample, sequenced in a study of T cell responses to AZD1222 COVID-19 vaccine. TCRdb's copy holds only in-frame clones and misses some; the assay was immunoSEQ multiplex PCR. This table holds 24,000 or so clones, around 86% found once. The sequencing here drew on peripheral blood, taken 28 days after the second AZD1222 dose. All receptors derive from an adult who received the AZD1222 COVID-19 vaccine. Each CDR3 is given with its conserved first and last residue. Fields, in order: CDR3 DNA, CDR3 protein, D gene, clone size, J gene, V gene. A D gene is named only where the DNA matches it firmly. Clone sizes are given selectively: once, few, many, or a class where the clone is expanded.

CDR3 DNA: TGTGCCAGCTCACCACTCAGGAGAGACACCATATATTTT
CDR3 protein: CASSPLRRDTIYF
D gene: -
clone size: few
J gene: TRBJ1-3
V gene: TRBV18

CDR3 DNA: TGTGCCAGTAGTGGGACTGGCAATCAGCCCCAGCATTTT
CDR3 protein: CASSGTGNQPQHF
D gene: -
clone size: -
J gene: TRBJ1-5
V gene: TRBV19

CDR3 DNA: TGTGCCAGCAGCCAAGATCCCGATTCTGGGGCCAACGTCCTGACTTTC
CDR3 protein: CASSQDPDSGANVLTF
D gene: -
clone size: -
J gene: TRBJ2-6
V gene: TRBV3-1/TRBV3-2

CDR3 DNA: TGTGCCAGCTTTCCTTCCCCGGGGGCCCTCCGAACTCAGAGCTCCTACAATGAGCAGTTCTTC
CDR3 protein: CASFPSPGALRTQSSYNEQFF
D gene: -
clone size: -
J gene: TRBJ2-1
V gene: TRBV28

CDR3 DNA: TGCAGCGTTGGATTGACAGGGAGATGGGCTGAAGCTTTCTTT
CDR3 protein: CSVGLTGRWAEAFF
D gene: TRBD1
clone size: few
J gene: TRBJ1-1
V gene: TRBV29-1

CDR3 DNA: TGTGCTAGTGGTTTGGTAGTAGTAATACAGGGGGGAATCGAGCAGTACTTC
CDR3 protein: CASGLVVVIQGGIEQYF
D gene: TRBD1
clone size: -
J gene: TRBJ2-7
V gene: TRBV12-5

CDR3 DNA: TGCGCCAGCAGCTTGGCCCTAGCGGGAGAGAGCGAGCAGTACTTC
CDR3 protein: CASSLALAGESEQYF
D gene: TRBD2
clone size: -
J gene: TRBJ2-7
V gene: TRBV5-1

CDR3 DNA: TGTGCCAGCAGTCCAGGGACAGGCCATCAGCCCCAGCATTTT
CDR3 protein: CASSPGTGHQPQHF
D gene: TRBD1
clone size: -
J gene: TRBJ1-5
V gene: TRBV27

CDR3 DNA: TGTGCCAGCAGCTTGGGGGGGTCCCAGCATTTT
CDR3 protein: CASSLGGSQHF
D gene: -
clone size: -
J gene: TRBJ1-5
V gene: TRBV5-8

CDR3 DNA: TGTGCCAGCAGGGGACAGTATAATTCACCCCTCCACTTT
CDR3 protein: CASRGQYNSPLHF
D gene: TRBD1
clone size: -
J gene: TRBJ1-6
V gene: TRBV2

CDR3 DNA: TGTGCCAGCAGCTCCGGACAGGGTATATGGAACACCATATATTTT
CDR3 protein: CASSSGQGIWNTIYF
D gene: TRBD1
clone size: -
J gene: TRBJ1-3
V gene: TRBV7-9

CDR3 DNA: TGCGCCAGCAGCGAGGGGACTAGCGGGACCAATGAGCAGTTCTTC
CDR3 protein: CASSEGTSGTNEQFF
D gene: TRBD2
clone size: -
J gene: TRBJ2-1
V gene: TRBV5-1

CDR3 DNA: TGTGCCAGCCGATCTGCGGCTAACTATGGCTACACCTTC
CDR3 protein: CASRSAANYGYTF
D gene: -
clone size: once
J gene: TRBJ1-2
V gene: TRBV5-5

CDR3 DNA: TGTGCCAGCAGCTTAGAGGCAGGGGTTGAGCAGTTCTTC
CDR3 protein: CASSLEAGVEQFF
D gene: -
clone size: -
J gene: TRBJ2-1
V gene: TRBV7-9

CDR3 DNA: TGTGCCAGCAGTTTCGGGGGATCGTCCGGGGCCAACGTCCTGACTTTC
CDR3 protein: CASSFGGSSGANVLTF
D gene: -
clone size: -
J gene: TRBJ2-6
V gene: TRBV28

CDR3 DNA: TGTGCCAGTAGTATACTCGGGAGCACAGATACGCAGTATTTT
CDR3 protein: CASSILGSTDTQYF
D gene: -
clone size: -
J gene: TRBJ2-3
V gene: TRBV19

CDR3 DNA: TGCGCCAGCAGTGAGGCGGGGGCCGGTGGTGAAGCTTTCTTT
CDR3 protein: CASSEAGAGGEAFF
D gene: -
clone size: -
J gene: TRBJ1-1
V gene: TRBV10-1

CDR3 DNA: TGTGCCAGCAGCCCCGGCGGTGTGAACACTGAAGCTTTCTTT
CDR3 protein: CASSPGGVNTEAFF
D gene: -
clone size: -
J gene: TRBJ1-1
V gene: TRBV9

CDR3 DNA: TGTGCCAGTAGTATACGCGGGGGGCTCGGGAATCAGCCCCAGCATTTT
CDR3 protein: CASSIRGGLGNQPQHF
D gene: -
clone size: -
J gene: TRBJ1-5
V gene: TRBV19

CDR3 DNA: TGTGCCAGCAGCTTGGGGGCAAGCACAGATACGCAGTATTTT
CDR3 protein: CASSLGASTDTQYF
D gene: -
clone size: -
J gene: TRBJ2-3
V gene: TRBV5-4

CDR3 DNA: TGCGCCAGCAGCCGGGACTCCTTTAGAGTGGAAAAACTGTTTTTT
CDR3 protein: CASSRDSFRVEKLFF
D gene: -
clone size: -
J gene: TRBJ1-4
V gene: TRBV5-1

CDR3 DNA: TGTGGACTACAAGGGGATAATTCACCCCTCCACTTT
CDR3 protein: CGLQGDNSPLHF
D gene: -
clone size: -
J gene: TRBJ1-6
V gene: TRBV30

CDR3 DNA: TGTGCCAGCAGCGTGACAGGGGGCGGGGAGCTGTTTTTT
CDR3 protein: CASSVTGGGELFF
D gene: TRBD1
clone size: -
J gene: TRBJ2-2
V gene: TRBV5-4